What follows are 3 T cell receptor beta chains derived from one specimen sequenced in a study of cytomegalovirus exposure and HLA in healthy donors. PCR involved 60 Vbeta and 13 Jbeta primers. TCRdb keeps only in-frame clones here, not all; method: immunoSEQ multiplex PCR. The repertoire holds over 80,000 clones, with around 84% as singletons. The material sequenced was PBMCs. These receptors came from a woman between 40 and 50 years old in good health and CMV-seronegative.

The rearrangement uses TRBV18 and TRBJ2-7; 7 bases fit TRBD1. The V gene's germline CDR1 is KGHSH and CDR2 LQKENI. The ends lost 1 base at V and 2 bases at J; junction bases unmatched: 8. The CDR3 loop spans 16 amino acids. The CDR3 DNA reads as TGTGCCAGCTCACCACGGGACAGCGGTTCGGCCTACGAGCAGTACTTC. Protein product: CASSPRDSGSAYEQYF.

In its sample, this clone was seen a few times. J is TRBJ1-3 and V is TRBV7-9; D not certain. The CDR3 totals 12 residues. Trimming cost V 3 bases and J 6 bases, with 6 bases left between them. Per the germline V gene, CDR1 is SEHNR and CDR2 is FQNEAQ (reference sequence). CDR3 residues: CASSFSENTIYF. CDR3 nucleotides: TGTGCCAGCAGCTTTTCAGAAAACACCATATATTTT.

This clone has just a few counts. The CDR3 coding sequence is TGCAGTGCTAACAGGGGCGGCGAGCAGTACTTC. Its protein is CSANRGGEQYF. The rearrangement uses TRBV20-1 and TRBJ2-5, with 7 bases matching TRBD1. The end of the DNA fits TRBJ2-7 better, so the J call may be wrong. CDR3 size: 11 residues. Germline loops: CDR1 DFQATT, CDR2 SNEGSKA (reference sequence).